One sample yielded the 9 T cell receptor beta chains listed below, sequenced in a study of CD8 T cells in ankylosing spondylitis. Study-level results: A TCR beta motif of several highly homologous variants appeared characteristic of ankylosing spondylitis blood.

TCRdb reprocessed the 5' RACE reads with MiXCR, giving one entry per CDR3 protein. Of 500,000 to 550,000 distinct CDR3 sequences listed, about 13% are singletons. Their antigens remain unidentified. Sequencing input: blood, either unsorted or a sorted T cell fraction (not recorded which). The receptor set was obtained from a male donor with ankylosing spondylitis.

This clonotype was observed a few times. J is TRBJ1-3 and V is TRBV3-1; D is unresolved. Trimming cost V 1 base and J 4 bases, with 11 bases left between them. This CDR3 contains 15 residues. Per germline, CDR1 LGHDT and CDR2 YNNKEL (reference sequence). The CDR3 reads CASSQGGFVGNTIYF. The DNA of the CDR3 is TGTGCCAGCAGCCAAGGTGGATTTGTCGGAAACACCATATATTTT.

This clonotype was seen only a few times. The V gene is TRBV30, the J gene TRBJ2-6; 9 positions agree with TRBD1. Losses at the gene ends were 4 bases for V and 1 base for J; bases not matched to a gene: 8. Germline-derived CDR1 and CDR2 are GTSNPN and SVGIG (reference sequence). The CDR3 runs to 17 residues. CDR3 sequence reads: CAWTRDRARSGANVLTF. The CDR3 bases are TGTGCCTGGACCCGGGACAGGGCCAGGTCTGGGGCCAACGTCCTGACTTTC.

The chain links TRBV5-1 to TRBJ2-7; 8 bases are a match to TRBD1. Per the germline V gene, CDR1 is SGHRS and CDR2 is YFSETQ. Unmatched junction bases numbered 4, after V lost 0 bases and J lost 2 bases. This CDR3 comprises 15 residues. CDR3 in DNA: TGCGCCAGCAGCTTGGCCGGGACAGGAGCCTACGAGCAGTACTTC. It is translated as CASSLAGTGAYEQYF. Full variable domain (remainder filled in from reference TRBV5-1 and TRBJ2-7): KAGVTQTPRYLIKTRGQQVTLSCSPISGHRSVSWYQQTPGQGLQFLFEYFSETQRNKGNFPGRFSGRQFSNSRSEMNVSTLELGDSALYLCASSLAGTGAYEQYFGPGTRLTVT.

This clonotype was seen only a few times. This chain connects TRBV11-2 to TRBJ2-3, with D unclear. CDR1 and CDR2 (germline): SGHAT, FQNNGV. The CDR3 sequence is 15 residues long. The germline V and J ends were trimmed by 5 bases and 3 bases, with 15 bases remaining between them. Here the CDR3 reads CASSPSWEETDTQYF. The CDR3, as DNA: TGTGCCAGCAGCCCCTCCTGGGAAGAGACAGATACGCAGTATTTT.

The chain is built from TRBV20-1 and TRBJ2-5, with D possibly being TRBD2 (6 bases). The CDR3 has 13 residues. Trimming removed 3 bases at V and 5 bases at J, with 13 bases between. Germline V gene sequence: CDR1 DFQATT, CDR2 SNEGSKA (reference sequence). CDR3 bases: TGCAGTGCTAGTTTGGGAGGCGGCGAGACCCAGTACTTC. Translated: CSASLGGGETQYF.

This chain uses TRBV4-1 with TRBJ2-5; no definite D call. V lost 1 base and J 5 bases, leaving 11 bases between the germline ends. Germline CDR1 and CDR2: MGHRA and YSYEKL. The CDR3 loop spans 14 amino acids. CDR3 sequence reads: CASSQGPGQETQYF. CDR3 nucleotides: TGCGCCAGCAGCCAAGGCCCTGGCCAGGAGACCCAGTACTTC.

This sequence joins TRBV10-3 and TRBJ2-3; 9 bases match TRBD2. Germline-derived CDR1 and CDR2 are ENHRY and SYGVKD. Trimming at V came to 6 bases and at J to 2 bases, leaving 3 bases not matched to a gene. CDR3 length: 14 residues. CDR3 nucleotide sequence: TGTGCCATCAGGGCTAGCGGGACCACAGATACGCAGTATTTT. Translating it yields CAIRASGTTDTQYF.

This clonotype has only a few counts. The chain joins TRBV20-1 to TRBJ1-5; unclear D gene. This CDR3 is built from 13 residues. V dropped 1 base and J dropped 11 bases, with 15 bases sitting between them. CDR1 DFQATT and CDR2 SNEGSKA come from the germline V gene (reference sequence). The CDR3 sequence: CSARVSGVVAQHF. CDR3 DNA: TGCAGTGCTAGAGTGTCTGGGGTAGTAGCCCAGCATTTT.

This clonotype was seen a few times. CDR3 DNA: TGTGCCAGCAGCCGGGGTGGGGCAGAGACCCAGTACTTC. It yields the protein CASSRGGAETQYF. The rearrangement uses TRBV3-1 and TRBJ2-5; perhaps TRBD1 as D (5 bases). There are 13 residues in the CDR3. Trimming removed 4 bases from V and 4 bases from J, with 10 bases in between. Germline V gene lookup returns CDR1 LGHDT and CDR2 YNNKEL (reference sequence).